This T cell receptor beta chain was captured by sequencing in a study of shared clonotypes between healthy human individuals. Across the study: Each donor contributed plates that comprised three CD4 naive, three CD4 memory, two CD8 naive and one CD8 memory. Study findings and constraints: Roughly 5.3% of naive CD4 clonotypes were common to several donors.

Sequenced by immunoSEQ multiplex PCR; TCRdb stores in-frame clones only, minus some. The table records 2 million to 3 million clones, over 85% of them present only once. In the case of this clone: As yet, its antigen is unknown.

V trimming: 6 bases; J trimming: 2 bases; junction bases outside the gene matches: 6. This CDR3 is built from 15 residues. The germline gives CDR1 MDHEN, CDR2 SYDVKM. This receptor was obtained from a man between 18 and 35 years old in good health. Some clones in this sample may be carry-over from other donors' samples. Sequencing was done on a sample of naive CD4+ T cells from PBMCs. Subset reported: CD45RA+ positively selected. This rearrangement joins TRBV28 to TRBJ2-7; 11 bases align to TRBD1. This CDR3 is CASSSEGQGAYEQYF. The DNA for the CDR3 is TGTGCCAGCAGCTCAGAGGGACAGGGGGCCTACGAGCAGTACTTC.